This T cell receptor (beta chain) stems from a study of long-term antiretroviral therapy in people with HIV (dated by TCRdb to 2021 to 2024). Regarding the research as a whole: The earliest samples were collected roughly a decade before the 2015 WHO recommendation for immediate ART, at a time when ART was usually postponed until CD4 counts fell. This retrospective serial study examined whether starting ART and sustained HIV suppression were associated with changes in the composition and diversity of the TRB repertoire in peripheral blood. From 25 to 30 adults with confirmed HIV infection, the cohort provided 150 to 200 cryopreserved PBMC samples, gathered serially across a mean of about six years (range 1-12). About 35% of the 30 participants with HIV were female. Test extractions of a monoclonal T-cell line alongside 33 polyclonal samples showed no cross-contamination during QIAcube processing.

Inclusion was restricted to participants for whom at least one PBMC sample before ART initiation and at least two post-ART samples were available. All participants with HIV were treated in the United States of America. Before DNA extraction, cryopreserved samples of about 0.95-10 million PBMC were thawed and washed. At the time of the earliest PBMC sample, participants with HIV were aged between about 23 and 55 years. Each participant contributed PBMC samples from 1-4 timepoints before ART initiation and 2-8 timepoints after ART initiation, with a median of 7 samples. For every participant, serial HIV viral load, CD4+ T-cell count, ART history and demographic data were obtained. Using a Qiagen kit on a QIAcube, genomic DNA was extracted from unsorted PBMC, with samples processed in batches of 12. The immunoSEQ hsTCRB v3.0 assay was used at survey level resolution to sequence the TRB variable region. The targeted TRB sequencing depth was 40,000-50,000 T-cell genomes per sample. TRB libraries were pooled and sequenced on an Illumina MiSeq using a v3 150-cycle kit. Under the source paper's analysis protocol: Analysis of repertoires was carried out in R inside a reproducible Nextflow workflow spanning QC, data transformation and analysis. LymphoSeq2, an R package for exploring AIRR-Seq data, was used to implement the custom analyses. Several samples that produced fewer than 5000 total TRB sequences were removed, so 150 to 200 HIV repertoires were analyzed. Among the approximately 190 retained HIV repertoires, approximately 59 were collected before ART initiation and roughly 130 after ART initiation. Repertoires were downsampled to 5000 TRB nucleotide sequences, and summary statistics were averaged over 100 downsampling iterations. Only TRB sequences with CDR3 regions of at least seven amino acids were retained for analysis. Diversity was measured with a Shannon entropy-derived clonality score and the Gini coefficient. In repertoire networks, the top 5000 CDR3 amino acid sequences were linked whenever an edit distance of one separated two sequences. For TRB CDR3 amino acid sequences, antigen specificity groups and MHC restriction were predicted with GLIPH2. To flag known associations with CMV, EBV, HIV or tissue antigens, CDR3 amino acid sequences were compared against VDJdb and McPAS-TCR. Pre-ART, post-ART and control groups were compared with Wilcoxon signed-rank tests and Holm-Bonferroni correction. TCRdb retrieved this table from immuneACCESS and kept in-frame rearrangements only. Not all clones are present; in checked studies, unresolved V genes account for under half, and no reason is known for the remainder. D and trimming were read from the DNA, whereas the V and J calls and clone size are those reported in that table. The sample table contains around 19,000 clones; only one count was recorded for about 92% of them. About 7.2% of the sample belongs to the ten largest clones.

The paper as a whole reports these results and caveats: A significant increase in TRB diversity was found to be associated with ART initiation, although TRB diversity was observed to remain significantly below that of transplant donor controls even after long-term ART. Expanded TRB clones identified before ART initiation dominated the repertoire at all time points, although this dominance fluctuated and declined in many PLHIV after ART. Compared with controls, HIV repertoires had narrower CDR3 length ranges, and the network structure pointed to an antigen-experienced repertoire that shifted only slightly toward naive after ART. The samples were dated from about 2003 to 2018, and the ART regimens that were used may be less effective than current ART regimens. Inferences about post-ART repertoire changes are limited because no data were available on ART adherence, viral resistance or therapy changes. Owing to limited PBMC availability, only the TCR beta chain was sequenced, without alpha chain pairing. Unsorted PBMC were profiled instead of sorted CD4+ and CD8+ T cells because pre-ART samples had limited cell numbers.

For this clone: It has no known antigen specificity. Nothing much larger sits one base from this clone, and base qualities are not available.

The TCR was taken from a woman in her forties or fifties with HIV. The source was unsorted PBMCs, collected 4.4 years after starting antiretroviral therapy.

The CDR3: CASSYPRQGATNEKLFF. The DNA sequence is as follows: TGTGCCAGCAGCTACCCCCGACAGGGTGCAACTAATGAAAAACTGTTTTTT. The chain couples TRBV7-8 to TRBJ1-4, and 7 junctional nucleotides match TRBD1. V is trimmed back by 4 bases and J by 0 bases, and the junction contains 8 bases that no gene match accounts for. The germline V gene encodes CDR1 SGHVS and CDR2 FQNEAQ. Inclusive of the bounding cysteine and phenylalanine, the CDR3 is 17 residues long. The sequence is cut down to CDR3 DNA, 51 bases in frame from base 1.